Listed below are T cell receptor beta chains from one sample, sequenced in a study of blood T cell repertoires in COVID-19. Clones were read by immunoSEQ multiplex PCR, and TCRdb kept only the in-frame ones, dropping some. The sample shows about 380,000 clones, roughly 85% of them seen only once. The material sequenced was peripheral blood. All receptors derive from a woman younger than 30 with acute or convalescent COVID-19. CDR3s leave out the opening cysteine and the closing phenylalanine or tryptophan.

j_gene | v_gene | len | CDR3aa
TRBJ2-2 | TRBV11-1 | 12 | ASKGLQNTGELF
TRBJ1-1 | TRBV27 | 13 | ASHRRGSVNTEAF
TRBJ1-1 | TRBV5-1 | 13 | ASSSDRGSNTEAF
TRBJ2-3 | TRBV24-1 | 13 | ATEPGLAATDTQY
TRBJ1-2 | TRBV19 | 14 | ASSIQQDPPYYGYT
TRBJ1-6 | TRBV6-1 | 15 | ASSEGDRTGGHSPLH
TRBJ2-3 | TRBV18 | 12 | ASSPGTGLDTQY
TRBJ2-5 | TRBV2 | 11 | ASRAREVETQY
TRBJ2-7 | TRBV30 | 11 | AWSVEGAYEQY
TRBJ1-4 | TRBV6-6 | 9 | ASRWSEKLF
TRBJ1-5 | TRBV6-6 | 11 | ASTGQNNQPQH
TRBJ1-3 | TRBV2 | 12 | ASAGIGIENTIY
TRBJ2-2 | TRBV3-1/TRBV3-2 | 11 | ASSQFYTGELF
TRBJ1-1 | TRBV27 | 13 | ASSFAGGGYTEAF
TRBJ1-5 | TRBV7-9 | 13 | ASDTQDSSNQPQH
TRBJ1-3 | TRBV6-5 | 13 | ASRRSNSGGNTIY
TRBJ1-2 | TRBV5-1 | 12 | ASSPGQGAEGYT
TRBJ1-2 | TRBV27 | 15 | ASSKAADPGLNYGYT
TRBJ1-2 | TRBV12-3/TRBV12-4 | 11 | ASSPDRFYGYT
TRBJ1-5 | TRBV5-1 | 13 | ASSPAGGRNQPQH
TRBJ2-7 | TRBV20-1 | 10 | SASNRAYEQY
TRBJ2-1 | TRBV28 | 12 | ASSSGAGHNEQF
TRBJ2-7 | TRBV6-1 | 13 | ASSEGLARTYEQY
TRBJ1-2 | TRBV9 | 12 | ASSPNEGDDGYT
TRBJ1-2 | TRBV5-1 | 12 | ASSFGTGDYGYT
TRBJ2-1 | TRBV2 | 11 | ASSVEVFNEQF
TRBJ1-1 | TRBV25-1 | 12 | ASSETGMVTEAF
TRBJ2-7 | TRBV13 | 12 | ASSLGPVTYEQY
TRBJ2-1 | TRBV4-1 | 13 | ASSLGTSGENEQF
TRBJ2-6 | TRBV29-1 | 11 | SVGETGANVLT
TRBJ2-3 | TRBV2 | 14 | ASKISSGSSTDTQY
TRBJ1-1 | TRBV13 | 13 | ASSLGGISKTEAF
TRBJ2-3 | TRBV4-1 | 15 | ASSPLRGGPNTDTQY
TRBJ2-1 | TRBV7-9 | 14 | ASSLEGRRGYNEQF
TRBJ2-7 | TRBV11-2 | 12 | ASSDRTSISEQY
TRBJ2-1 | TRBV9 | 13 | ASSVGLDAYNEQF
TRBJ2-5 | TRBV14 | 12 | ASSPQQGIETQY
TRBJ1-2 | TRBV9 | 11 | ASSVTAYYGYT
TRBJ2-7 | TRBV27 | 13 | ASSLTQRPSYEQY
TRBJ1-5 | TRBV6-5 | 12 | ASSRTGESQPQH
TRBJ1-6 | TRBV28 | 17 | ASSERNARTGLRNSPLH
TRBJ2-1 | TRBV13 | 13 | ASSAGLAGREEQF
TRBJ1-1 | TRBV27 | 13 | ASSFSRELNTEAF